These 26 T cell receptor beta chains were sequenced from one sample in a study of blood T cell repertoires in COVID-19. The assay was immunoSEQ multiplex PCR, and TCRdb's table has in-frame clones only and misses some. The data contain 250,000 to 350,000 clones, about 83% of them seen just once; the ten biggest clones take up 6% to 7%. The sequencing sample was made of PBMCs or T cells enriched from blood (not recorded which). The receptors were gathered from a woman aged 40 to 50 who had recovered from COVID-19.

CDR3 sequence (DNA): TGTGCCAGCAGTTACCCTGGACAGGGTGGTCGACAGCCCCAGCATTTT. Its protein product is CASSYPGQGGRQPQHF. This chain links TRBV6-6 with TRBJ1-5; 8 bases are a match to TRBD1. V lost 2 bases to trimming and J lost 7 bases; unmatched junction nucleotides: 10. Per the germline V gene, CDR1 is MNHNY and CDR2 is SVGAGI (reference sequence). CDR3 length: 16 amino acids.

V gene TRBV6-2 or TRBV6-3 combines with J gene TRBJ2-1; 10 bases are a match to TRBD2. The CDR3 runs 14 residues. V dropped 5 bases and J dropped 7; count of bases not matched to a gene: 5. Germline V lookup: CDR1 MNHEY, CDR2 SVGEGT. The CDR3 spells CASSDTSGNNEQFF. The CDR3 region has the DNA TGTGCCAGCAGTGACACTAGCGGGAATAATGAGCAGTTCTTC.

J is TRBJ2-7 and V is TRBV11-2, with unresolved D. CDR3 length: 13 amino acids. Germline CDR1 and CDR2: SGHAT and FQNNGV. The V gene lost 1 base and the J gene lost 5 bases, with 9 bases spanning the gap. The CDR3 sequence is CASSLGSPHEQYF. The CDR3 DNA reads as TGTGCCAGCAGCTTAGGTAGTCCGCACGAGCAGTACTTC.

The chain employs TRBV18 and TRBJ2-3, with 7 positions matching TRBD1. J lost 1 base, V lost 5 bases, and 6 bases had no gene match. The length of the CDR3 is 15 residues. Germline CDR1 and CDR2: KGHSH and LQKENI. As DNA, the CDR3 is TGTGCCAGCTCATCTACAGGGGTTCGCACAGATACGCAGTATTTT. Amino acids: CASSSTGVRTDTQYF. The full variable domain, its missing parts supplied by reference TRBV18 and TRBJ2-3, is NAGVMQNPRHLVRRRGQEARLRCSPMKGHSHVYWYRQLPEEGLKFMVYLQKENIIDESGMPKERFSAEFPKEGPSILRIQQVVRGDSAAYFCASSSTGVRTDTQYFGPGTRLTVL.

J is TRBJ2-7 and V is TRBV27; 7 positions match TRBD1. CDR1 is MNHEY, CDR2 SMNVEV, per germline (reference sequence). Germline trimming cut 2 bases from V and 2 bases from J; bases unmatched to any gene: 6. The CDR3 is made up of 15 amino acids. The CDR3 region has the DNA TGTGCCAGCAGTTTAGGGACAGAAATCGCCTACGAGCAGTACTTC. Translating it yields CASSLGTEIAYEQYF.

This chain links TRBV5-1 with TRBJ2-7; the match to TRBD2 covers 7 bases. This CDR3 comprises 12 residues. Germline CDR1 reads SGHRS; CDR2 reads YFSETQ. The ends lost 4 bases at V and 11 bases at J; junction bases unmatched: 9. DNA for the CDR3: TGCGCCAGCAGCGCGGAGGGGAGGGATAAGTACTTC. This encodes CASSAEGRDKYF.

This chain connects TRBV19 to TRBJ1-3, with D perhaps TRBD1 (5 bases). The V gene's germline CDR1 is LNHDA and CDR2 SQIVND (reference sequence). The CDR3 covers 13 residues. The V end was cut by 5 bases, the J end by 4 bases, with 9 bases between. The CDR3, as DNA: TGTGCCAGTAGTTCGGACAACGGAAACACCATATATTTT. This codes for CASSSDNGNTIYF.

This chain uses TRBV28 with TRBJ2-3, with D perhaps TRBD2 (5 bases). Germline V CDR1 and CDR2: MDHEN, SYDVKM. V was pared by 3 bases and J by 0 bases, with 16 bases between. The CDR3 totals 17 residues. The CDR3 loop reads CASSLRAASSSTDTQYF. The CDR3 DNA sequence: TGTGCCAGCAGTTTGCGAGCGGCGTCCTCTAGCACAGATACGCAGTATTTT.

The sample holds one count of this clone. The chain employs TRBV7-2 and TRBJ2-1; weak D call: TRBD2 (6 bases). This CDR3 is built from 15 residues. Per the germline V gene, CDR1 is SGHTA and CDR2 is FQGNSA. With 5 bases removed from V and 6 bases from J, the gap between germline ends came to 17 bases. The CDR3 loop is CASSPGLLSLNEQFF. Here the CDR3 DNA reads TGTGCCAGCAGCCCCGGACTACTCTCACTCAATGAGCAGTTCTTC.

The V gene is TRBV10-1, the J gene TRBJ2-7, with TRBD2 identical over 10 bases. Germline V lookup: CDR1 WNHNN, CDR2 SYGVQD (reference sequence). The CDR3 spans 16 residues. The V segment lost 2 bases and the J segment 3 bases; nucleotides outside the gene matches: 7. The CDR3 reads CASSERSSGSRYEQYF. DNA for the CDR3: TGCGCCAGCAGTGAGAGGTCTAGCGGGAGCCGCTACGAGCAGTACTTC.

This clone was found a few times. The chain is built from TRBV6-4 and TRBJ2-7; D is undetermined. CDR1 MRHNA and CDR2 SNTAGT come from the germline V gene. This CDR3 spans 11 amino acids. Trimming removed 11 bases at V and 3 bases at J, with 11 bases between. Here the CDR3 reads CAAADRYEQYF. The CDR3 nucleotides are TGTGCCGCGGCTGATCGCTACGAGCAGTACTTC.

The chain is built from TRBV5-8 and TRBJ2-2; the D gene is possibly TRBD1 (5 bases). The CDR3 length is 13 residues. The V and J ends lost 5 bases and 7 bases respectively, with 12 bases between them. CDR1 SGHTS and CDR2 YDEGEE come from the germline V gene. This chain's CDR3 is CASRRQLGGELFF. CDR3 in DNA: TGTGCCAGCAGACGACAGTTAGGCGGGGAGCTGTTTTTT. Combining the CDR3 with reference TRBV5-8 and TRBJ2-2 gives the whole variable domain EAGVTQSPTHLIKTRGQQATLRCSPISGHTSVYWYQQALGLGLQFLLWYDEGEERNRGNFPPRFSGRQFPNYSSELNVNALELEDSALYLCASRRQLGGELFFGEGSRLTVL.

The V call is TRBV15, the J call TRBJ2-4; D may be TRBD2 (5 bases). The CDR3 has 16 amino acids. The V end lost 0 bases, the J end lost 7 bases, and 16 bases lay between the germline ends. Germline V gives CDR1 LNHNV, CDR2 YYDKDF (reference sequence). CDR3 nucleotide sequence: TGTGCCACCAGCAGAGATGTTACACACACGGGGAACATTCAGTACTTC. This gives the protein CATSRDVTHTGNIQYF.

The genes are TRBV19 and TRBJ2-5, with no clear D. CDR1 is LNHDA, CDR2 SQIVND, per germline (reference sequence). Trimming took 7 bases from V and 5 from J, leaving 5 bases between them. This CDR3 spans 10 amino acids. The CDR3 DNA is TGTGCCAGTATTGCGGAGACCCAGTACTTC. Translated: CASIAETQYF.

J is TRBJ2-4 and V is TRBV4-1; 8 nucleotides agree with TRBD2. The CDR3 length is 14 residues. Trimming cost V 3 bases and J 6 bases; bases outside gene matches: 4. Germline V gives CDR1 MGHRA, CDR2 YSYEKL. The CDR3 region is CASSQGLDLNIQYF. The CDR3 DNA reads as TGCGCCAGCAGCCAGGGACTAGACCTAAACATTCAGTACTTC.

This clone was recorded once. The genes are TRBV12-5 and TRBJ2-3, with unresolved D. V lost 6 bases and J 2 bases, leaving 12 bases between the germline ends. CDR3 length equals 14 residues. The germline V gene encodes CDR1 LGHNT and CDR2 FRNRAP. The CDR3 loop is CASGADTNTDTQYF. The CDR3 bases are TGTGCTAGTGGCGCAGACACCAACACAGATACGCAGTATTTT.

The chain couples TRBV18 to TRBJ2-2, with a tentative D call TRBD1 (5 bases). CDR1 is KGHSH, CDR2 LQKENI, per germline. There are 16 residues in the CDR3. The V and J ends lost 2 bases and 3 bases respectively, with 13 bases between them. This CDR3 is CASSPRGHDHTGELFF. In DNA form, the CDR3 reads TGTGCCAGCTCACCAAGGGGCCACGACCACACCGGGGAGCTGTTTTTT.

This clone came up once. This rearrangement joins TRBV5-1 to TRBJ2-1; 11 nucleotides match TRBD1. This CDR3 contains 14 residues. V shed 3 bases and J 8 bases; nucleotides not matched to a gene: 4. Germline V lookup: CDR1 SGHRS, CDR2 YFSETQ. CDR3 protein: CASSSGQGGYEQFF. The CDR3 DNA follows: TGCGCCAGCAGCTCGGGACAGGGGGGTTATGAGCAGTTCTTC. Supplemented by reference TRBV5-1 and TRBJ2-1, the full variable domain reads KAGVTQTPRYLIKTRGQQVTLSCSPISGHRSVSWYQQTPGQGLQFLFEYFSETQRNKGNFPGRFSGRQFSNSRSEMNVSTLELGDSALYLCASSSGQGGYEQFFGPGTRLTVL.

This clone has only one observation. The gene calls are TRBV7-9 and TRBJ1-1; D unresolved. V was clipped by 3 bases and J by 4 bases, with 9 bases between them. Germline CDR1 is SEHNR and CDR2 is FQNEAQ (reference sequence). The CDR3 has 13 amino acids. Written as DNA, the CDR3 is TGTGCCAGCAGCTTCACGGGTGGCACTGAAGCTTTCTTT. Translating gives CASSFTGGTEAFF.

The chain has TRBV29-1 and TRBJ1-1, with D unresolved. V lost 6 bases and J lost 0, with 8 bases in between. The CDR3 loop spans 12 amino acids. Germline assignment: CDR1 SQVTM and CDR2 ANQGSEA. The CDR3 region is CSVDSVNTEAFF. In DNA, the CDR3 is TGCAGCGTCGACTCAGTGAACACTGAAGCTTTCTTT. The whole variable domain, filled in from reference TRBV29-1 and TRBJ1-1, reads SAVISQKPSRDICQRGTSLTIQCQVDSQVTMMFWYRQQPGQSLTLIATANQGSEATYESGFVIDKFPISRPNLTFSTLTVSNMSPEDSSIYLCSVDSVNTEAFFGQGTRLTVV.

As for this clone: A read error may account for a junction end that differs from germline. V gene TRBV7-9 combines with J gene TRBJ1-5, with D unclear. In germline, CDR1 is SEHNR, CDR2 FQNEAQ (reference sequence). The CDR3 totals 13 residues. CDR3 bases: TGTGCAAGCACGGCAGGAAGTGATCAGCCCCAGCATTTT. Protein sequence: CASTAGSDQPQHF.

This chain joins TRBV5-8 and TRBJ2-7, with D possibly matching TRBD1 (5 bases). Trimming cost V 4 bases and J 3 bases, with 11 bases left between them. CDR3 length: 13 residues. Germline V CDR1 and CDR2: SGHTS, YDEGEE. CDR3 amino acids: CASSIQGSYEQYF. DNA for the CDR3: TGTGCCAGCAGCATTCAGGGTAGCTACGAGCAGTACTTC.

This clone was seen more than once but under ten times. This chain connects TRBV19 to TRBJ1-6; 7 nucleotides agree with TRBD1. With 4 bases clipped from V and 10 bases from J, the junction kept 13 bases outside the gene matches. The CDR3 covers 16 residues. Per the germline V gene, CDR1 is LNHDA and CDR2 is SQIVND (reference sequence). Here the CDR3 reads CASSTPTGAPGSPLHF. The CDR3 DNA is TGTGCCAGTAGTACCCCCACAGGGGCCCCCGGATCACCCCTCCACTTT.

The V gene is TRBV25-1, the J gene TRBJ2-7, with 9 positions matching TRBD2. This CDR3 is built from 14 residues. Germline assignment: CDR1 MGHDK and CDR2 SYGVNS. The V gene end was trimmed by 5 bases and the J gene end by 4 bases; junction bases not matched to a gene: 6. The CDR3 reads CASSPSGTFYEQYF. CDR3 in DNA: TGTGCCAGCAGTCCTAGCGGGACTTTTTACGAGCAGTACTTC.

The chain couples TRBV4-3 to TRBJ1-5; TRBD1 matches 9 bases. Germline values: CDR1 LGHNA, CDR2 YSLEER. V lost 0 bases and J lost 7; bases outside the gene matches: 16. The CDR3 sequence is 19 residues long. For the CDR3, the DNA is TGCGCCAGCAGCCAAGAATTTTTCATCGGGACAGGGTCAGGACAGCCCCAGCATTTT. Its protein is CASSQEFFIGTGSGQPQHF.

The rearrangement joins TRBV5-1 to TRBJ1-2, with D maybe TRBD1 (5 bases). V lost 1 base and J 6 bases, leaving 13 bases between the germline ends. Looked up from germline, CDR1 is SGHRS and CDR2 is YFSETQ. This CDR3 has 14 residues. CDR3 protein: CASSLSYRGNGYTF. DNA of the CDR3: TGCGCCAGCAGCTTGAGCTATAGGGGAAATGGCTACACCTTC.